This TCR beta chain was documented in a study of T cell responses to AZD1222 COVID-19 vaccine. Note on this clone: Antigen unknown.

General observations from the study: At baseline, just six or seven AZD1222 recipients tested seropositive.

Germline V gene data show CDR1 as MNHEY and CDR2 as SVGAGI. The V gene lost 0 bases and the J gene lost 5 bases, with 10 bases spanning the gap. The CDR3 contains 15 residues. TCRdb's table, derived via immunoSEQ multiplex PCR, lists solely in-frame clones and lacks some. Found here are 120,000 to 150,000 clones, approximately 78% of them singletons; the top ten hold 3.5% to 5%. This sequence was found in an adult in good health. The V call is TRBV6-5, the J call TRBJ1-4; D gene unclear. The source was peripheral blood, collected on day 0 of MenACWY control vaccination. For the CDR3, the DNA is TGTGCCAGCAGTTACTCTAGGCAGGCGAATGAAAAACTGTTTTTT. Translating gives CASSYSRQANEKLFF.